Reported below is one TCR beta chain. The antigen it recognizes is unknown. Base qualities are not provided; no much larger clone lies one nucleotide away. Including cysteine and phenylalanine, the CDR3 has 16 amino acids. The CDR3 DNA has 48 bases and is translated from base 1. These data come from a study of radiation and T cells in renal cell carcinoma (dated by TCRdb to the early 2020s). With respect to the entire study: The samples were obtained from a clinical trial, where primary renal cell carcinomas were treated with 15 Gy stereotactic body radiation therapy and then removed by nephrectomy 4 weeks afterward. In total, about 50 samples underwent TCR beta sequencing: about 25 tumors plus 27 peripheral blood samples. In the 53 samples combined, about 4 million unique CDR3 nucleotide sequences were found, encoding approximately 2,800,000 unique CDR3 amino acid sequences.

The time point label, read with the paper, signifies: blood 2 weeks post-SBRT. Sample treatment or condition, as interpreted from the label and publication: 15 Gy SBRT to primary tumor, nephrectomy 4 weeks later. To follow tumor-enriched clonotypes, serial peripheral blood was collected from radiation-treated patients at baseline and at 2 weeks and 4 weeks after SBRT. All patients had renal cell carcinoma with clear cell pathology. Genomic DNA for TCR sequencing was prepared using the QIAamp DNA Blood Mini Kit (Qiagen). Samples were included in the analyses only if all quality control checks were passed. TCR beta libraries were generated from genomic DNA with the immunoSEQ kit, following the manufacturer's recommendations. Library preparation used a first multiplex PCR with proprietary primers, then a second PCR adding unique barcodes, with bead cleanups after each round. Each sample batch included a kit-provided positive control reaction and a negative control reaction. The final libraries underwent checking on an Agilent 4200 TapeStation D1000 ScreenTape, volumetric pooling, and quantification by qPCR. An Illumina NextSeq500 fitted with a MidOutput 150-cycle cartridge performed the sequencing, running 156 Read1 cycles and 15 Index1 cycles with the kit's custom primers. The pooled library was loaded at approximately 0.92 pM with approximately 20% PhiX control spiked in. The original pipeline was this. Vendor-processed data were analyzed in R, and a clonotype was defined as all T cells sharing the same CDR3 nucleotide sequence. In the clone abundance analyses, frequencies were normalized to the 10,000 most abundant clones in each sample. Public T cell clones, which averaged fewer than five per sample, were excluded before analysis. Tumor-enriched clonotypes and baseline blood-enriched clonotypes were defined as those with an abundance difference of at least 32-fold between compartments. A beta-binomial differential abundance model was applied to find clonotypes that expanded or contracted between blood time points. Tumor-blood repertoire similarity was measured with the Baroni-Urbani and Buser coefficient, and groups were compared using two-tailed Wilcoxon tests in R. TCRdb took over this immuneACCESS table, retaining in-frame rearrangements with V and J assigned. Such tables are incomplete; in checked studies, under half of the missing clones stem from an unresolved V gene, and the remainder is unexplained. That table furnishes V, J and clone size, whereas the DNA furnished D and trimming. Across this sample there are around 120,000 clones, with about 81% seen only once. 1.9% of the sample belongs to the ten largest clones.

Overall study results and their limits: Dynamics of the blood repertoire were not tracked past 4 weeks after treatment. In blood, the top tumor clonotypes increased between baseline and 2 weeks post-radiation and then shrank by 4 weeks, which suggests that tumor-resident clones expanded only transiently. With a single-armed trial design, the study had no way to address how radiation dose or scheduling affects the TCR repertoire. Because pretreatment tumor biopsies were not available, the study could not determine whether clonotypes were already present within the tumor at baseline.

The chain joins TRBV21-1 to TRBJ1-5. TRBV21-1 is flagged as a pseudogene. The receptor was derived from an older woman with renal cell carcinoma. The sample consisted of blood, taken from a patient whose treatment included radiotherapy and nephrectomy. The sequenced DNA: TGTGCCAGCAGCAAAAAGAGGCCGATTGGCAATCAGCCCCAGCATTTT. This gives the protein CASSKKRPIGNQPQHF.